The 19 T cell receptor beta chains below were found in one sample sequenced in a study of T cells after yellow fever vaccination. Each CDR3 protein is one row after TCRdb ran MiXCR on the 5' RACE reads. This sample has 150,000 to 200,000 distinct CDR3 sequences, with approximately 10% found just once. The specimen comprised CD8+ T cells sorted from PBMCs, sampled 15 days after the yellow fever booster vaccination. These receptor sequences come from a man younger than 35 who received the YFV17D yellow fever vaccine.

This chain links TRBV6-5 with TRBJ1-2; D is unresolved. Trimming stripped 2 bases from V and 4 bases from J, with 8 bases between. Looked up from germline, CDR1 is MNHEY and CDR2 is SVGAGI. The CDR3 loop spans 13 amino acids. CDR3 bases: TGTGCCAGCAGTTACACAGCCAGCTATGGCTACACCTTC. Its protein is CASSYTASYGYTF.

This rearrangement joins TRBV12-3 or TRBV12-4 to TRBJ2-5; TRBD1 matches 9 bases. With 6 bases clipped from V and 9 bases from J, the junction kept 20 bases outside the gene matches. There are 17 residues in the CDR3. CDR3 nucleotides: TGTGCCAGCAGCCTACAGGGGACAGGGCCGCGGGAAGGGGCCCAGTACTTC. This sequence encodes CASSLQGTGPREGAQYF.

The V and J genes are TRBV20-1 and TRBJ2-2, with 7 positions matching TRBD1. Germline V gene lookup returns CDR1 DFQATT and CDR2 SNEGSKA (reference sequence). J lost 2 bases, V lost 2 bases, and 8 bases had no gene match. The CDR3 spans 16 residues. The CDR3 spells CSARHPRGQNTGELFF. DNA of the CDR3: TGCAGTGCTAGACACCCAAGGGGGCAAAACACCGGGGAGCTGTTTTTT.

This clonotype has just a few counts. This chain connects TRBV5-1 to TRBJ2-7, with TRBD2 matching 8 bases. The junction had 9 bases not matched to a gene; V was cut back by 4 bases and J by 3 bases. The germline gives CDR1 SGHRS, CDR2 YFSETQ. This CDR3 spans 15 amino acids. Here the CDR3 reads CASSPSLTSGYEQYF. CDR3 in DNA: TGCGCCAGCAGCCCGAGCCTAACTAGCGGCTACGAGCAGTACTTC.

The rearrangement joins TRBV6-5 to TRBJ1-1; weak D call: TRBD1 (5 bases). This CDR3 region has 16 residues. Germline assignment: CDR1 MNHEY and CDR2 SVGAGI. V lost 2 bases, J lost 0 bases, and 13 bases lay in between. CDR3 loop: CASSYAPDTMNTEAFF. DNA of the CDR3: TGTGCCAGCAGTTACGCCCCGGACACTATGAACACTGAAGCTTTCTTT.

The gene calls are TRBV4-3 and TRBJ2-7; TRBD1 matches 8 bases. V lost 4 bases and J lost 7; bases outside the gene matches: 6. The CDR3 has 13 residues. The germline V gene encodes CDR1 LGHNA and CDR2 YSLEER. CDR3 coding DNA: TGCGCCAGCAGCCGTATACAGGGGGGAGAGCAGTACTTC. Encoded protein: CASSRIQGGEQYF.

This clonotype was seen at least ten times. The chain carries TRBV12-3 or TRBV12-4 and TRBJ1-3; 9 bases line up with TRBD1. Trimming at V came to 8 bases and at J to 5 bases, leaving 10 bases not matched to a gene. CDR3 length: 15 residues. The CDR3 loop is CASGTGKSQRNTIYF. In DNA form, the CDR3 reads TGTGCCAGCGGGACAGGGAAAAGCCAGCGAAACACCATATATTTT.

This chain links TRBV7-2 with TRBJ2-2; TRBD2 matches 8 bases. This CDR3 is 18 amino acids long. Germline V gene sequence: CDR1 SGHTA, CDR2 FQGNSA. J was trimmed by 5 bases and V by 2 bases; bases with no gene match: 13. The CDR3 loop is CASSLWLAGPGGTGELFF. The CDR3 DNA sequence: TGTGCCAGCAGCTTATGGCTAGCGGGTCCCGGAGGGACCGGGGAGCTGTTTTTT.

This clonotype was observed a handful of times. The chain links TRBV6-2 or TRBV6-3 to TRBJ1-2; perhaps TRBD1 as D (5 bases). Germline CDR1 MNHEY, CDR2 SVGEGT. This CDR3 is 12 amino acids long. Trimming removed 2 bases at V and 13 bases at J, with 14 bases between. The CDR3 spells CASSYPAGTSTF. The CDR3 DNA reads as TGTGCCAGCAGTTACCCCGCCGGGACGTCCACCTTC.

This clonotype showed up just a few times. The V gene is TRBV20-1, the J gene TRBJ2-7; no clear D. CDR1 and CDR2 from the germline V gene are DFQATT and SNEGSKA (reference sequence). V gave up 3 bases and J gave up 5 bases, with 14 bases separating them. CDR3 length equals 13 residues. The CDR3 sequence: CSASRAEVDEQYV. CDR3 nucleotide sequence: TGCAGTGCTAGTAGGGCAGAGGTCGACGAGCAGTACGTC.

This clonotype was counted a few times. The chain employs TRBV4-1 and TRBJ1-4; 9 nucleotides line up with TRBD1. The CDR3 extends over 17 amino acids. J was trimmed by 8 bases and V by 3 bases; bases with no gene match: 13. Germline loops: CDR1 MGHRA, CDR2 YSYEKL. The CDR3 sequence: CASSQEDRGLGVEKLFF. The CDR3 nucleotides are TGCGCCAGCAGCCAGGAGGACAGGGGCCTCGGCGTGGAAAAACTGTTTTTT.

This clonotype turned up a few times. The V gene is TRBV6-1, the J gene TRBJ2-7; TRBD2 might be the D (5 bases). Germline assignment: CDR1 MNHNS and CDR2 SASEGT. This CDR3 is built from 14 residues. Trimming stripped 5 bases from V and 2 bases from J, with 13 bases between. The CDR3 sequence is CASSIRGTAYEQYF. CDR3 nucleotide sequence: TGTGCCAGCAGTATTCGGGGAACAGCCTACGAGCAGTACTTC.

This clonotype was seen more than once but under ten times. This chain joins TRBV6-2 or TRBV6-3 and TRBJ2-3; 10 bases map to TRBD2. Germline-derived CDR1 and CDR2 are MNHEY and SVGEGT. Trimming at V came to 0 bases and at J to 4 bases, leaving 7 bases not matched to a gene. CDR3 length: 17 residues. CDR3 coding DNA: TGTGCCAGCAGTTACTCGACTCTAGCGGGGGCCGCAGATACGCAGTATTTT. As protein: CASSYSTLAGAADTQYF.

The chain has TRBV6-5 and TRBJ2-5; possible D gene TRBD2, 6 bases. The germline gives CDR1 MNHEY, CDR2 SVGAGI. The V end was cut by 2 bases, the J end by 1 base, with 8 bases between. The CDR3 is 14 amino acids. CDR3 amino acids: CASSYTSRQETQYF. CDR3 in DNA: TGTGCCAGCAGTTACACTAGCCGCCAAGAGACCCAGTACTTC.

The chain couples TRBV9 to TRBJ2-7; TRBD2 might be the D (6 bases). V dropped 0 bases and J dropped 7 bases, with 14 bases sitting between them. The length of the CDR3 is 14 residues. The germline CDR1 and CDR2 sequences are SGDLS and YYNGEE. The DNA of the CDR3 is TGTGCCAGCAGCGTAGCTGCGGGGTCCTGGGAGCAGTACTTC. Residues: CASSVAAGSWEQYF.

This clonotype was found a few times. The chain uses TRBV7-9 and TRBJ1-5; maybe TRBD1 (5 bases). Germline V gives CDR1 SEHNR, CDR2 FQNEAQ (reference sequence). The CDR3 contains 16 residues. Trimming shortened V by 4 bases and J by 0 bases, and 13 bases separated the two germline ends. The CDR3 is CASSWQGEDSNQPQHF. CDR3 in DNA: TGTGCCAGCAGCTGGCAGGGAGAGGATAGCAATCAGCCCCAGCATTTT.

This chain links TRBV7-7 with TRBJ2-2; D possibly corresponds to TRBD1 (6 bases). Trimming took off 5 bases at V and 0 bases at J, with 13 bases between the two ends. The length of the CDR3 is 16 residues. Germline lookup yields CDR1 SSHAT and CDR2 FNYEAQ (reference sequence). The CDR3 sequence: CASSPWDTTNTGELFF. CDR3 DNA sequence: TGTGCCAGCAGCCCCTGGGACACCACGAACACCGGGGAGCTGTTTTTT.

V usage is TRBV7-9 and J usage is TRBJ1-2; TRBD1 matches at 7 bases. Germline-derived CDR1 and CDR2 are SEHNR and FQNEAQ (reference sequence). There are 15 residues in the CDR3. Unmatched junction bases numbered 11, after V lost 5 bases and J lost 5 bases. CDR3 residues: CASSPPIGGAYGYTF. The DNA for the CDR3 is TGTGCCAGCAGCCCCCCCATAGGGGGCGCTTATGGCTACACCTTC.

This clonotype was picked up a small number of times. The rearrangement joins TRBV11-2 to TRBJ1-1, with a weak D call TRBD1 (5 bases). The CDR3 length is 13 residues. Germline CDR1 SGHAT, CDR2 FQNNGV. Trimming took off 7 bases at V and 8 bases at J, with 17 bases between the two ends. CDR3 region: CASTLGGALEAFF. Written as DNA, the CDR3 is TGTGCCAGCACCCTCGGAGGGGCCCTAGAAGCTTTCTTT.